This T cell receptor beta chain was recovered during a study (dated by TCRdb to the early 2010s). Sequencing took place on an Illumina Genome Analyzer IIx. In-frame beta chains were kept once TCRdb had trimmed the public reads at Q25 with fastp and called clones with MiXCR. Each CDR3 protein gets just one entry, which takes the most common genes and DNA from the rows behind it. Present in this sample are about 15,000 distinct CDR3 sequences, about 35% of which were seen just once. Roughly 15% of the sample goes to the ten largest clones. This clonotype was seen ten or more times. This receptor's antigen is unknown. One base away there is no much larger clone; base qualities are not given. The TCR sequence derives from a human donor. The sequenced material came from blood.

The CDR3 corresponds to CASSQWGGINEKLFF. The sequenced DNA is TGCGCCAGCAGCCAATGGGGGGGTATTAATGAAAAACTGTTTTTT. The sequence links TRBV4-3 to TRBJ1-4; perhaps TRBD1 is the D gene, with 5 bases matching. The germline ends are 11 bases apart after V is trimmed by 2 bases and J by 4 bases. CDR1 is given as LGHNA and CDR2 as YSLEER, both from the germline V gene. Including the terminal cysteine and phenylalanine, the CDR3 comprises 15 residues. Of the read, only the CDR3 DNA is kept; its 45 bases are in frame from base 1.